The TCR beta chain described here comes from a study of CD8 T cells in ankylosing spondylitis. Researchers built TCR beta libraries using quantitative 5'-RACE with molecular barcodes. TCRdb redid the calling of the 5' RACE reads with MiXCR, one entry per CDR3 protein. The sample has a few hundred thousand distinct CDR3 sequences, 15% to 20% seen once. Of note for this clonotype: The antigen is undetermined.

The CDR3 consists of 15 residues. The V end was cut by 4 bases, the J end by 1 base, with 14 bases between. The germline gives CDR1 SGDLS, CDR2 YYNGEE. Broader study findings: Seemingly distinctive of ankylosing spondylitis blood was a TCR beta motif formed by eight highly homologous variants. CD8+ by phenotype, disease-linked clones were relatively rare in peripheral blood. From matched ankylosing spondylitis synovial fluid, disease-linked clones were reportedly recovered at significantly enriched levels.

This sequence was found in a male donor with ankylosing spondylitis or in good health (not recorded which). The V and J genes are TRBV9 and TRBJ1-1, with unresolved D. Specimen: blood, either unsorted or a sorted T cell fraction (not recorded which). The CDR3 region is CASSPVPTENTEAFF. In DNA, the CDR3 is TGTGCCAGCAGCCCAGTCCCAACAGAGAACACTGAAGCTTTCTTT.